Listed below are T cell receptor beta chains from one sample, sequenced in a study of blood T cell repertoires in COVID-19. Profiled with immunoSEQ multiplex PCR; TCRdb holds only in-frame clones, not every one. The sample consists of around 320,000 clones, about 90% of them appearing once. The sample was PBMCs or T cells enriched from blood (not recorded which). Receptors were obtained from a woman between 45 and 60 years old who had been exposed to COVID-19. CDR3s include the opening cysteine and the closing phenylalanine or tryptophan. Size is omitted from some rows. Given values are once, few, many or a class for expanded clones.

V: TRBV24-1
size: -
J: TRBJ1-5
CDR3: CATGTGNQPQHF

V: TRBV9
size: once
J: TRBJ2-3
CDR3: CASSVAEDSLTDTQYF

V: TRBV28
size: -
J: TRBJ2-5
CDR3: CASSLGLSGGETQYF

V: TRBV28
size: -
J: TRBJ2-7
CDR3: CASKPGQGPFGEQYF

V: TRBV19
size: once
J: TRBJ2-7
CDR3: CASSIGTSGDSYEQYF

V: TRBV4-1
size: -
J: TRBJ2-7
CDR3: CASSHLAGGPYEQYF

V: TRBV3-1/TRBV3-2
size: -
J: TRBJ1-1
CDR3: CASSTRQGVYDTEAFF

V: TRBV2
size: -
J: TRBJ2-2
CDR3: CASKKTGANTGELFF

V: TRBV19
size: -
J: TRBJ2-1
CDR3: CASRTSSGGAHNEQFF

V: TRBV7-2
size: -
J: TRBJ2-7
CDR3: CASSPLWTSGTYEQYF

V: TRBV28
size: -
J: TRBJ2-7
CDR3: CASSSPDRTYEQYF

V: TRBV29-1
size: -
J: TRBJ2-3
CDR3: CSVDLAGGQSSTDTQYF

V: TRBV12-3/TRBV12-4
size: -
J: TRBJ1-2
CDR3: CASSFAGGYTF

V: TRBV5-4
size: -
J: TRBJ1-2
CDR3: CASSSNDGGYGYTF

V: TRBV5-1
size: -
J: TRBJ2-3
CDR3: CASSRGTITDTQYF

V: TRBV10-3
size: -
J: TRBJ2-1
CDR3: CAISERGQVPPYNEQFF

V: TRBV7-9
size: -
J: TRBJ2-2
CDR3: CASSLTGTNKNTGELFF

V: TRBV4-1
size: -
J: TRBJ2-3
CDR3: CASSLPGGPSTDTQYF

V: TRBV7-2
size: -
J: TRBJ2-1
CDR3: CASSPTSGGYNEQFF

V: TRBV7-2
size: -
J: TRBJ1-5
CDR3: CASSPPGSGWPQHF

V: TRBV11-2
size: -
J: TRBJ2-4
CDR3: CASSLGAGGLIDIQYF

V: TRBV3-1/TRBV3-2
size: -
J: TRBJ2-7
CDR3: CASSLYRLAGGKNSYEQYF